This T cell receptor (beta chain) was obtained from a study of vaccination and CD4 T cells after COVID-19. CDR1 and CDR2 from the germline V gene are SGHDN and FVKESK. With V trimmed by 5 bases and J by 3 bases, 7 bases remained unmatched. The CDR3 has 14 amino acids. On this clonotype: The antigen is unknown.

Noted treatment: roughly nine-day PBMC culture with coronavirus spike peptide pools or control peptides (ViraFEST assay). An Oncomine TCR Beta short-read assay was used to sequence the DNA from cultured CD4+ T cells. TCRdb fed the PCR reads into MiXCR, producing one record per CDR3 protein. The data show 15,000 to 20,000 distinct CDR3 sequences, with less than 30% seen just once and roughly 15% held by the top ten. This chain joins TRBV14 and TRBJ2-7; 7 bases fit TRBD1. The sequence was obtained from a human donor with COVID-19. The sample comprised cultured CD4+ T cells from blood. CDR3 sequence reads: CASSVRDSIYEQYF. CDR3 in DNA: TGTGCCAGCAGCGTCCGGGACAGCATCTACGAGCAGTACTTC.